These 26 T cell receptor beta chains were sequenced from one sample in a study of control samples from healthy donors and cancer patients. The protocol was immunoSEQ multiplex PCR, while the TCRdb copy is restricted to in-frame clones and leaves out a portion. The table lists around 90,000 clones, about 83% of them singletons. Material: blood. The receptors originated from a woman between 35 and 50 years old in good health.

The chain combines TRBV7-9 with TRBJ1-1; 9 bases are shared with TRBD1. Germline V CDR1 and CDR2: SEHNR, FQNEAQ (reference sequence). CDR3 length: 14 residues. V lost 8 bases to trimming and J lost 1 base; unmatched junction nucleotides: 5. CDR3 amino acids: CASARDRENTEAFF. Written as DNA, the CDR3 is TGTGCCAGCGCCCGGGACAGGGAGAACACTGAAGCTTTCTTT.

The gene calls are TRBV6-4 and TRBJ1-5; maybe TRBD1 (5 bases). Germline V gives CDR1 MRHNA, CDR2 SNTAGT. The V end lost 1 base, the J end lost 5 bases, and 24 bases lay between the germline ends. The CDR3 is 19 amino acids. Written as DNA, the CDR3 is TGTGCCAGCAGTGACTTTCGATTGGTCGGGCCCCCGGGGGATCAGCCCCAGCATTTT. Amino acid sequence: CASSDFRLVGPPGDQPQHF.

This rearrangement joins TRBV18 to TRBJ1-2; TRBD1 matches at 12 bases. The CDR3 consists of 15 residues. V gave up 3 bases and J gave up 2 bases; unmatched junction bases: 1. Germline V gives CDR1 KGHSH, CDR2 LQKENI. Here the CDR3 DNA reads TGTGCCAGCTCACCCGGGACAGGGGGCAACTATGGCTACACCTTC. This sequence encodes CASSPGTGGNYGYTF.

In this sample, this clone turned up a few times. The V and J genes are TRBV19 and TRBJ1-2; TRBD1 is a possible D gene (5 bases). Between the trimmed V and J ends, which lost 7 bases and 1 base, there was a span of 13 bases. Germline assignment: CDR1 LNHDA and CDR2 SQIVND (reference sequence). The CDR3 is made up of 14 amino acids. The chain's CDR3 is CASTPGRINYGYTF. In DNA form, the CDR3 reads TGTGCCAGTACCCCGGGACGAATTAACTATGGCTACACCTTC.

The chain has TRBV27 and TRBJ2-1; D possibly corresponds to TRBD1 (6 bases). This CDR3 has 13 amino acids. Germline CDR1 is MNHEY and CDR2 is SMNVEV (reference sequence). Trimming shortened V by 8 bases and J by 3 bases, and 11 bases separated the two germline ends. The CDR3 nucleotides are TGTGCCAGCTCAGGGGCGAACTACAATGAGCAGTTCTTC. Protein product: CASSGANYNEQFF.

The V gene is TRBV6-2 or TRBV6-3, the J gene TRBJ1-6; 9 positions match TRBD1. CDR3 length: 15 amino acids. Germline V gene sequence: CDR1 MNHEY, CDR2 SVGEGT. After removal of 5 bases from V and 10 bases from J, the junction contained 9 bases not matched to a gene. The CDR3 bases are TGTGCCAGCAGTCGAAGCGGGACAGGGACCTCACCCCTCCACTTT. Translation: CASSRSGTGTSPLHF.

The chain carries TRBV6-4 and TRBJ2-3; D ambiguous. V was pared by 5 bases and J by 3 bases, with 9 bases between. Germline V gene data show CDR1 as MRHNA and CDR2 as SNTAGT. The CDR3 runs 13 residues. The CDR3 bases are TGTGCCAGCAGTACGACCGGGACAGATACGCAGTATTTT. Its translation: CASSTTGTDTQYF.

In DNA form, the CDR3 reads TGTGCCAGCAGTTCTACACAGGGAGCTGAAGCTTTCTTT. This encodes CASSSTQGAEAFF. The genes are TRBV3-1 (or the pseudogene TRBV3-2) and TRBJ1-1; D possibly corresponds to TRBD1 (6 bases). The germline V and J ends were trimmed by 6 bases and 6 bases, with 14 bases remaining between them. The CDR3 covers 13 residues. Looked up from germline, CDR1 is LGHDT and CDR2 is YNNKEL (reference sequence).

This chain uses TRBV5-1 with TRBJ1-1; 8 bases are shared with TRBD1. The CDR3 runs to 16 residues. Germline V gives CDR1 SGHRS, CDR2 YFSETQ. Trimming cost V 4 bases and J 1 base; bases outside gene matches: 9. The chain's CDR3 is CASSPTLGQGNTEAFF. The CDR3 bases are TGCGCCAGCAGCCCAACCCTCGGACAGGGGAACACTGAAGCTTTCTTT.

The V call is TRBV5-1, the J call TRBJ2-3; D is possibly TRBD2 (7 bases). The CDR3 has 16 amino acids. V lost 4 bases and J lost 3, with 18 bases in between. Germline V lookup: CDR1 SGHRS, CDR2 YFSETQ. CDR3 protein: CASSPAVRGGTDTQYF. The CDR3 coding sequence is TGCGCCAGCAGCCCTGCGGTTAGGGGGGGAACAGATACGCAGTATTTT.

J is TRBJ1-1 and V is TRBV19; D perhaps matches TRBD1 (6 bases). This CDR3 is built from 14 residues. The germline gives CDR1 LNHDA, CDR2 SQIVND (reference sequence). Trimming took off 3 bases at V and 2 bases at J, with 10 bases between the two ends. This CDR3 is CASSIRDTNTEAFF. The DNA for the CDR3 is TGTGCCAGTAGTATCCGGGACACTAACACTGAAGCTTTCTTT.

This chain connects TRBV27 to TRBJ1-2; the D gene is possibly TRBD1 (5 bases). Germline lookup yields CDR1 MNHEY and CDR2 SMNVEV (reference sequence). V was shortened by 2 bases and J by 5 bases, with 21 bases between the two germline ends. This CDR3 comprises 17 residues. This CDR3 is CASSLVGTGSGGYGYTF. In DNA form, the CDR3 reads TGTGCCAGCAGTTTAGTAGGGACGGGGTCTGGGGGTTATGGCTACACCTTC.

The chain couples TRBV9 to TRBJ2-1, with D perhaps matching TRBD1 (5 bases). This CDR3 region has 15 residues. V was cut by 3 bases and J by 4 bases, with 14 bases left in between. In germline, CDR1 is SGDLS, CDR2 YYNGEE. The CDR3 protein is CASSAPQGGYNEQFF. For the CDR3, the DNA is TGTGCCAGCAGCGCCCCCCAGGGCGGATACAATGAGCAGTTCTTC.

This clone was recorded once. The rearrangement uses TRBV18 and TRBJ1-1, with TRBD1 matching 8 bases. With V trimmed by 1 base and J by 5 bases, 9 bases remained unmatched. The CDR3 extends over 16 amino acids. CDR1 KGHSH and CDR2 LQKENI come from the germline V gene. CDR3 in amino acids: CASSPRVAGGKTEAFF. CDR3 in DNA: TGTGCCAGCTCACCACGTGTAGCAGGGGGCAAAACTGAAGCTTTCTTT.

The CDR3 loop reads CASSFPAEGARGANVLTF. For the CDR3, the DNA is TGTGCCAGCAGCTTCCCTGCGGAGGGGGCGAGAGGGGCCAACGTCCTGACTTTC. This chain uses TRBV5-6 with TRBJ2-6; maybe TRBD1 (7 bases). Trimming took off 2 bases at V and 4 bases at J, with 19 bases between the two ends. CDR3 length: 18 residues. Germline V gives CDR1 SGHDT, CDR2 YYEEEE.

CDR3 sequence (DNA): TGTGCCAGCAGTGAACAGGGGAGGTTGAGCACTGAAGCTTTCTTT. This encodes CASSEQGRLSTEAFF. The chain has TRBV6-1 and TRBJ1-1; D possibly corresponds to TRBD1 (6 bases). Germline assignment: CDR1 MNHNS and CDR2 SASEGT. Trimming removed 2 bases from V and 4 bases from J, with 14 bases in between. CDR3 size: 15 residues.

The CDR3 spells CASSVVKEGRVHGSEQFF. The CDR3, as DNA: TGTGCCAGCAGCGTAGTGAAAGAAGGACGGGTCCATGGCTCTGAGCAGTTCTTC. The V gene is TRBV9, the J gene TRBJ2-1; D not resolved. CDR1 and CDR2 (germline): SGDLS, YYNGEE. CDR3 length: 18 amino acids. V lost 0 bases to trimming and J lost 9 bases, with 25 bases between them. The whole variable domain, filled in from reference TRBV9 and TRBJ2-1, reads DSGVTQTPKHLITATGQRVTLRCSPRSGDLSVYWYQQSLDQGLQFLIQYYNGEERAKGNILERFSAQQFPDLHSELNLSSLELGDSALYFCASSVVKEGRVHGSEQFFGPGTRLTVL.

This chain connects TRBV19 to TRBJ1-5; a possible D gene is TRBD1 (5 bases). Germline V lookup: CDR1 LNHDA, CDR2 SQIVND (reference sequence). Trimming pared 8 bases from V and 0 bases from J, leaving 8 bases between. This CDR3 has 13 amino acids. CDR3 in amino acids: CASGRDSNQPQHF. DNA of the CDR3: TGTGCCAGTGGCAGGGATAGCAATCAGCCCCAGCATTTT.

As DNA, the CDR3 is TGTGCCACCAGTGATGCGGGCCGCTCTGGAAACACCATATATTTT. This codes for CATSDAGRSGNTIYF. V usage is TRBV24-1 and J usage is TRBJ1-3; D is uncertain. The CDR3 runs 15 residues. Looked up from germline, CDR1 is KGHDR and CDR2 is SFDVKD. Trimming took 3 bases from V and 0 from J, leaving 8 bases between them.

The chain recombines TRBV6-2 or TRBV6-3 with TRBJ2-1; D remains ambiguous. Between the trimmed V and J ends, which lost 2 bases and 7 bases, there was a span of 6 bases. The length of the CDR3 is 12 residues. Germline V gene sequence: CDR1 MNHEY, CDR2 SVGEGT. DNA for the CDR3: TGTGCCAGCAGTTACAAAGGGAATGAGCAGTTCTTC. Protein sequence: CASSYKGNEQFF.

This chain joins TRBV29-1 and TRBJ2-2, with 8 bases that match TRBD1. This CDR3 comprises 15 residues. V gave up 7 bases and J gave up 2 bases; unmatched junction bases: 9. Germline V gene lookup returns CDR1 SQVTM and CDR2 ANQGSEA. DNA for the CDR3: TGCAGCGCCTGGGATCAGGGGGCAAACACCGGGGAGCTGTTTTTT. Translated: CSAWDQGANTGELFF.

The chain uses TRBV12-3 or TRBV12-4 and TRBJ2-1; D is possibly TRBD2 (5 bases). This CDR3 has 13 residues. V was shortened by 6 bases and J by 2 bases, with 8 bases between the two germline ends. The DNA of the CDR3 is TGTGCCAGCAGAGTCGGGACCTACAATGAGCAGTTCTTC. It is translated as CASRVGTYNEQFF.

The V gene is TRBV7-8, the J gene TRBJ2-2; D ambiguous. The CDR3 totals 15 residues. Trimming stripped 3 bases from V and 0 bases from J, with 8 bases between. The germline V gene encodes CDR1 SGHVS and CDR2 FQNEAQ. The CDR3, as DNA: TGTGCCAGCAGCTTGCAGATGACGAACACCGGGGAGCTGTTTTTT. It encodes CASSLQMTNTGELFF.

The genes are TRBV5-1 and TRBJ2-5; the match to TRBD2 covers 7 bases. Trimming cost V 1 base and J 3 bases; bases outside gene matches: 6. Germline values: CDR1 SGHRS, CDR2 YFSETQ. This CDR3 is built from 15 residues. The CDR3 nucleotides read TGCGCCAGCAGCTTGAGTAGCGGGTTAAAAGAGACCCAGTACTTC. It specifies CASSLSSGLKETQYF. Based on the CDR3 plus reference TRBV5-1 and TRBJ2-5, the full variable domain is KAGVTQTPRYLIKTRGQQVTLSCSPISGHRSVSWYQQTPGQGLQFLFEYFSETQRNKGNFPGRFSGRQFSNSRSEMNVSTLELGDSALYLCASSLSSGLKETQYFGPGTRLLVL.

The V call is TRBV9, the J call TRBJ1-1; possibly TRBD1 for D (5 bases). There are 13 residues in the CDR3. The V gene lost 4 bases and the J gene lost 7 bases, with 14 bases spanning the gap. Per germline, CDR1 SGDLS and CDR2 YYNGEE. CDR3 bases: TGTGCCAGCAGCCCCCTCCTCCAGGGTGAAGCTTTCTTT. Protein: CASSPLLQGEAFF.

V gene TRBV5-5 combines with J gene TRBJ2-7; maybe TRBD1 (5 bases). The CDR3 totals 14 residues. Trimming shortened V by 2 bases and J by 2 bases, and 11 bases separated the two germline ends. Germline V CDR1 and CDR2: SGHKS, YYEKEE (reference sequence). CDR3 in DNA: TGTGCCAGCAGCTTCTTCCAGGGCCCCTACGAGCAGTACTTC. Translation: CASSFFQGPYEQYF.